The T cell receptor beta chain under discussion was sequenced for a study of Ad26.COV2.S vaccination and SARS-CoV-2 variants. Study-level background: Donor had been placed in the Ad26.COV2.S arm of the COV1001 trial. Dosing was one shot or two shots 56 days apart.

Overall study results and limits: Whether participants received vaccine or placebo, their non-spike TCR breadth was similar.

Indicated treatment: over 15 received Ad26.COV2.S at low or high dose, single or two shots; a few received placebo; per-sample allocation not given. The samples date from day 63 after the first vaccine or placebo injection. J gave up 4 bases and V 4 bases, and 0 bases lay outside the gene matches. CDR3 length equals 15 residues. Germline loops: CDR1 MDHEN, CDR2 SYDVKM. Notes on this clone: What it binds is not known.

TCRdb's table, derived via immunoSEQ multiplex PCR, lists solely in-frame clones and lacks some. The data contain about 480,000 clones, around 88% of them singletons. This sequence originates from a person between 18 and 60 years old who received the Ad26.COV2.S COVID-19 vaccine or a placebo. The sample in question was peripheral blood, obtained in a trial of Ad26.COV2.S vaccine versus placebo. The chain couples TRBV28 to TRBJ2-1, with 14 nucleotides matching TRBD2. The DNA for the CDR3 is TGTGCCAGCAGTTGGACTAGCGGGGGGTACAATGAGCAGTTCTTC. It is translated as CASSWTSGGYNEQFF.